Below, 24 T cell receptor beta chains from the same sample are listed, as sequenced in a study of CD8+CD57+ T cells in acquired aplastic anemia. Patients chosen for sequencing had shown CD8+CD57+ cell expansion by flow cytometry. Genomic DNA acted as the template from which TCR beta VDJ combination and CDR3 sequence profiling were carried out. Using its own MiXCR run on the reads, TCRdb lists one record per CDR3 protein. Among some 180,000 distinct CDR3 sequences listed, roughly three fifths were seen once. The sequencing sample was made of sorted CD4+, CD8+, or CD8+CD57+ T cells (not recorded which) from PBMCs. Receptor source: a human donor with aplastic anemia.

In this sample, this clonotype turned up once. The chain joins TRBV24-1 to TRBJ2-7; 10 bases agree with TRBD2. Germline CDR1 is KGHDR and CDR2 is SFDVKD. J gave up 2 bases and V 4 bases, and 7 bases lay outside the gene matches. This CDR3 comprises 16 residues. Here the CDR3 DNA reads TGTGCCACCAGTGAACCGACTAGCGGGTCCACCTACGAGCAGTACTTC. Protein: CATSEPTSGSTYEQYF.

The chain is built from TRBV20-1 and TRBJ2-3, with 9 bases lining up with TRBD2. Germline V gene data show CDR1 as DFQATT and CDR2 as SNEGSKA (reference sequence). This CDR3 comprises 15 residues. V trimming: 3 bases; J trimming: 5 bases; junction bases outside the gene matches: 9. The CDR3 nucleotides are TGCAGTGCTAGTCCCTTAGCGGGAGTAAAAGATACGCAGTATTTT. It translates to CSASPLAGVKDTQYF.

J is TRBJ1-1 and V is TRBV27; tentative D call: TRBD1 (5 bases). The CDR3 consists of 15 residues. The germline V gene has CDR1 MNHEY and CDR2 SMNVEV (reference sequence). Between the trimmed V and J ends, which lost 5 bases and 6 bases, there was a span of 19 bases. In DNA, the CDR3 is TGTGCCAGCAGTGAAGTCCTTACCCGAGGGGCTGAAGCTTTCTTT. It translates to CASSEVLTRGAEAFF.

This clonotype came up many times. The chain is built from TRBV30 and TRBJ2-7; D remains unclear. Germline V lookup: CDR1 GTSNPN, CDR2 SVGIG (reference sequence). The CDR3 length is 11 residues. The V end lost 5 bases, the J end lost 2 bases, and 7 bases lay between the germline ends. This CDR3 reads CAWGDTYEQYF. The CDR3 DNA reads TGTGCCTGGGGTGATACCTACGAGCAGTACTTC. The whole variable domain, remainder taken from reference TRBV30 and TRBJ2-7, is SQTIHQWPATLVQPVGSPLSLECTVEGTSNPNLYWYRQAAGRGLQLLFYSVGIGQISSEVPQNLSASRPQDRQFILSSKKLLLSDSGFYLCAWGDTYEQYFGPGTRLTVT.

The chain joins TRBV20-1 to TRBJ1-5; D is possibly TRBD1 (5 bases). V was cut by 1 base and J by 9 bases, with 16 bases left in between. CDR3 size: 14 residues. Germline CDR1 DFQATT, CDR2 SNEGSKA (reference sequence). This chain's CDR3 is CSARAAGERVPQHF. Written as DNA, the CDR3 is TGCAGTGCTAGAGCCGCGGGGGAGAGGGTGCCCCAGCATTTT.

This clonotype was seen only a few times. The chain carries TRBV20-1 and TRBJ1-2, with D unclear. There are 12 residues in the CDR3. CDR1 and CDR2 from the germline V gene are DFQATT and SNEGSKA (reference sequence). The CDR3 spells CSDSSGMSGYTF. CDR3 DNA sequence: TGCAGCGACTCGTCCGGAATGAGTGGCTACACCTTC.

This chain links TRBV11-2 with TRBJ1-5; 10 positions agree with TRBD1. Looked up from germline, CDR1 is SGHAT and CDR2 is FQNNGV. J was trimmed by 5 bases and V by 5 bases; bases with no gene match: 3. The CDR3 is made up of 14 amino acids. The CDR3 DNA follows: TGTGCCAGCAGCCCGGGACAGGGGCATCAGCCCCAGCATTTT. This sequence encodes CASSPGQGHQPQHF. The complete variable domain, with remaining parts taken from reference TRBV11-2 and TRBJ1-5, reads EAGVAQSPRYKIIEKRQSVAFWCNPISGHATLYWYQQILGQGPKLLIQFQNNGVVDDSQLPKDRFSAERLKGVDSTLKIQPAKLEDSAVYLCASSPGQGHQPQHFGDGTRLSIL.

This clonotype was detected only a few times. The chain uses TRBV6-1 and TRBJ2-7; perhaps TRBD2 as D (6 bases). V was pared by 4 bases and J by 3 bases, with 13 bases between. The CDR3 has 14 residues. The germline V gene encodes CDR1 MNHNS and CDR2 SASEGT. In DNA, the CDR3 is TGTGCCAGCAGTGGGCTTGGGGGGAGCTACGAGCAGTACTTC. Its protein product is CASSGLGGSYEQYF.

This chain links TRBV7-2 with TRBJ1-2, with a weak D call TRBD1 (6 bases). The CDR3 is made up of 13 amino acids. Deletions cut 5 bases from V and 4 bases from J, with 11 bases between. Germline CDR1 SGHTA, CDR2 FQGNSA. The CDR3 DNA reads TGTGCCAGCAGCCCAGGGGTGAGCTATGGCTACACCTTC. Translated: CASSPGVSYGYTF. Combining the CDR3 with reference TRBV7-2 and TRBJ1-2 gives the whole variable domain GAGVSQSPSNKVTEKGKDVELRCDPISGHTALYWYRQSLGQGLEFLIYFQGNSAPDKSGLPSDRFSAERTGGSVSTLTIQRTQQEDSAVYLCASSPGVSYGYTFGSGTRLTVV.

The table lists this clonotype with many counts. The chain has TRBV12-1 and TRBJ2-7. TRBV12-1 is marked as a pseudogene. There are 14 residues in the CDR3. The DNA for the CDR3 is TGTGCCAGCAGCATCGGACAGGGCCCCTACGAGCAGTACTTC. Protein product: CASSIGQGPYEQYF.

The sample holds one count of this clonotype. The CDR3: CATEPTGPGYGYTF. The CDR3 region has the DNA TGTGCCACAGAACCGACAGGGCCTGGCTATGGCTACACCTTC. The V call is TRBV24-1, the J call TRBJ1-2, with TRBD1 matching over 7 bases. After removal of 10 bases from V and 4 bases from J, the junction contained 11 bases not matched to a gene. CDR3 length: 14 amino acids. The germline CDR1 and CDR2 sequences are KGHDR and SFDVKD.

This sequence joins TRBV24-1 and TRBJ2-1; 8 nucleotides line up with TRBD1. This CDR3 has 17 amino acids. The V and J ends lost 5 bases and 2 bases, in that order; junction bases with no gene match: 10. From germline, CDR1 is KGHDR and CDR2 SFDVKD. The CDR3 here is CATSVKRQGTPYNEQFF. The CDR3 DNA reads TGTGCCACCAGTGTCAAGCGACAGGGGACTCCCTACAATGAGCAGTTCTTC.

Only one count was recorded for this clonotype. The gene calls are TRBV7-9 and TRBJ2-7, with 9 bases lining up with TRBD2. The CDR3 has 15 amino acids. Germline CDR1 SEHNR, CDR2 FQNEAQ (reference sequence). The J segment lost 1 base and the V segment lost 4 bases, leaving 5 bases of the junction unmatched. This CDR3 is CASSWLAGASYEQYF. The DNA for the CDR3 is TGTGCCAGCAGCTGGTTAGCGGGAGCGTCCTACGAGCAGTACTTC. Filled out from reference TRBV7-9 and TRBJ2-7, the complete variable domain reads DTGVSQNPRHKITKRGQNVTFRCDPISEHNRLYWYRQTLGQGPEFLTYFQNEAQLEKSRLLSDRFSAERPKGSFSTLEIQRTEQGDSAMYLCASSWLAGASYEQYFGPGTRLTVT.

The chain combines TRBV2 with TRBJ1-1, with 8 bases identical to TRBD1. Germline trimming cut 7 bases from V and 1 base from J; bases unmatched to any gene: 5. The CDR3 contains 14 residues. Germline V gene data show CDR1 as SNHLY and CDR2 as FYNNEI. The CDR3 here is CASKLGQANTEAFF. The CDR3 DNA sequence: TGTGCCAGCAAACTGGGACAGGCGAACACTGAAGCTTTCTTT.

A remark on this clonotype: The CDR3 carries no conserved terminal phenylalanine or tryptophan, so it likely arises from a read error. V usage is TRBV7-3 and J usage is TRBJ2-3; TRBD2 aligns across 7 bases. From germline, CDR1 is SGHTA and CDR2 FQGTGA. J was trimmed by 2 bases and V by 5 bases; bases with no gene match: 4. This CDR3 has 14 amino acids. CDR3 residues: CASSGGGYTDTQYC. CDR3 DNA: TGTGCCAGCAGCGGGGGGGGATACACAGATACGCAGTATTGT.

The chain links TRBV5-4 to TRBJ2-3; weak D call: TRBD2 (5 bases). CDR1 is SGHNT and CDR2 is YYREEE in the germline V gene (reference sequence). The V gene lost 4 bases and the J gene lost 3 bases, with 12 bases spanning the gap. The CDR3 consists of 14 residues. CDR3 DNA sequence: TGTGCCAGCAGCGCACCAAGGGAGACAGATACGCAGTATTTT. This encodes CASSAPRETDTQYF.

There are many counts of this clonotype. A clone one base away is much larger, so this may be a read error. The gene calls are TRBV10-3 and TRBJ2-7; TRBD1 matches 11 bases. With 4 bases clipped from V and 6 bases from J, the junction kept 2 bases outside the gene matches. CDR1 is ENHRY, CDR2 SYGVKD, per germline. The CDR3 covers 13 residues. The CDR3 nucleotides read TGTGCCATCAGTGCGGGACAGGGGGGCGAGCAGTACTTC. Residues: CAISAGQGGEQYF.

This clonotype was picked up a small number of times. The chain uses TRBV2 and TRBJ2-3; 8 nucleotides line up with TRBD1. The CDR3 runs to 15 residues. Trimming removed 5 bases from V and 0 bases from J; junction bases left unmatched: 4. The germline V gene encodes CDR1 SNHLY and CDR2 FYNNEI. The CDR3 bases are TGTGCCAGCAGTTCAACAGGGGGGAGCACAGATACGCAGTATTTT. Residues: CASSSTGGSTDTQYF.

The chain uses TRBV25-1 and TRBJ2-1, with TRBD1 identical over 10 bases. This CDR3 contains 14 residues. Looked up from germline, CDR1 is MGHDK and CDR2 is SYGVNS. Trimming took 4 bases from V and 10 from J; bases not matched to a gene: 7. The CDR3 loop reads CASSGDRGWEEQFF. The CDR3 DNA follows: TGTGCCAGCAGTGGGGACAGGGGTTGGGAAGAGCAGTTCTTC.

The chain recombines TRBV6-6 with TRBJ1-2; no firm D call. V lost 0 bases and J 5 bases, leaving 13 bases between the germline ends. This CDR3 region has 15 residues. CDR1 is MNHNY, CDR2 SVGAGI, per germline (reference sequence). The DNA for the CDR3 is TGTGCCAGCAGTTACTCTGAGACCCCATTATATGGCTACACCTTC. Protein product: CASSYSETPLYGYTF.

With regard to this clonotype: The junction does not match germline at one end; this may be a read error. The V gene is TRBV7-9, the J gene TRBJ2-7; D is ambiguous. Looked up from germline, CDR1 is SEHNR and CDR2 is FQNEAQ (reference sequence). The CDR3 has 11 amino acids. The CDR3 loop reads CASSLSRILLF. The CDR3 coding sequence is TGTGCCAGCAGCTTAAGTCGGATCCTCCTCTTC.

The chain combines TRBV27 with TRBJ2-3; TRBD2 aligns across 10 bases. CDR1 MNHEY and CDR2 SMNVEV come from the germline V gene (reference sequence). J lost 8 bases, V lost 2 bases, and 4 bases had no gene match. This CDR3 is built from 14 residues. The CDR3 DNA is TGTGCCAGCAGTTTAAGTACTAGCGGGACTACGCAGTATTTT. It codes for CASSLSTSGTTQYF.

The J gene is TRBJ2-1, the V gene TRBV2; D is unresolved. The germline V gene encodes CDR1 SNHLY and CDR2 FYNNEI. The CDR3 spans 13 residues. V was clipped by 8 bases and J by 5 bases, with 13 bases between them. The CDR3 sequence is CASGLFPDNEQFF. CDR3 in DNA: TGTGCCAGCGGCCTTTTCCCCGACAATGAGCAGTTCTTC.

CDR3 sequence reads: CSVLLSGLNGYTF. In nucleotides, the CDR3 is TGCAGTGTTCTCCTAAGTGGGCTGAATGGCTACACCTTC. V and J are TRBV20-1 and TRBJ1-2, with no clear D. V was cut by 7 bases and J by 6 bases, with 18 bases left in between. This CDR3 is built from 13 residues. The germline gives CDR1 DFQATT, CDR2 SNEGSKA (reference sequence).